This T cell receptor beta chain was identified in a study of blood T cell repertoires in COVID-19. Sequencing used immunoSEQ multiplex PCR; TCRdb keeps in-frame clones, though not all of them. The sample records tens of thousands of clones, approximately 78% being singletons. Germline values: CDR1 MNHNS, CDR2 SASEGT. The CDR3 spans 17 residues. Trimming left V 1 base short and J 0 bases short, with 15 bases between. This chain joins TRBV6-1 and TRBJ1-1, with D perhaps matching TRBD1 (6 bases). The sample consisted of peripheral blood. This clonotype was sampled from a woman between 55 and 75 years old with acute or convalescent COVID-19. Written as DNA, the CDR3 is TGTGCCAGCAGTGAAGACCCCGGTAGGGGGATGAACACTGAAGCTTTCTTT. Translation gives CASSEDPGRGMNTEAFF.